Listed here are 21 T cell receptor beta chains from one sample, sequenced in a study of tumor-infiltrating lymphocytes in primary liver carcinoma. Total RNA (approximately 450 ng) served as template for TCR beta cDNA synthesis primed by a constant-region primer. Three nested multiplex PCR rounds, a slightly modified ARM-PCR method, built the TCR beta libraries. In the first two PCR rounds, TRBV1-TRBV30 forward primers were paired with a C-beta reverse primer, and each round lasted approximately 9 cycles. TCRdb processed the multiplex PCR reads anew with MiXCR; each CDR3 protein has one entry. Here the sample spans about 330,000 distinct CDR3 sequences, roughly 61% being singletons. Unsorted whole blood served as the source of blood RNA, and germline DNA was extracted as well. The sequenced material came from peripheral blood. Receptors were obtained from a man between 40 and 49 years old with primary liver carcinoma and hepatitis B virus infection.

The chain has TRBV4-1 and TRBJ2-5, with 12 bases that match TRBD2. V lost 3 bases to trimming and J lost 11 bases; unmatched junction nucleotides: 19. In germline, CDR1 is MGHRA, CDR2 YSYEKL. This CDR3 has 18 amino acids. CDR3 sequence reads: CASSQDPPGLAGQEAQYF. CDR3 in DNA: TGCGCCAGCAGCCAGGACCCCCCGGGACTAGCGGGTCAAGAGGCTCAGTACTTC.

Comment on this clonotype: A junction end diverges from the germline sequence, so it may reflect a read error. The rearrangement uses TRBV29-1 and TRBJ2-1; 8 bases match TRBD1. The CDR3 is 10 amino acids. The germline V gene encodes CDR1 SQVTM and CDR2 ANQGSEA. The CDR3 coding sequence is TGCGGCGTTGAGGACAGGGTACGGTTCTTC. It yields the protein CGVEDRVRFF.

Comment on this clonotype: With a much larger clone just one base away, this may be a read error. The V call is TRBV6-2 or TRBV6-3, the J call TRBJ1-4; D not resolved. The CDR3 totals 14 residues. V was clipped by 8 bases and J by 4 bases, with 14 bases between them. The germline CDR1 and CDR2 sequences are MNHEY and SVGEGT. Here the CDR3 reads CASRRSGGNEKLFF. The CDR3 bases are TGTGCCAGCCGACGTTCGGGCGGTAATGAAAAACTGTTTTTT.

The chain is built from TRBV6-1 and TRBJ1-4; TRBD1 matches 8 bases. J was trimmed by 8 bases and V by 8 bases; bases with no gene match: 7. The CDR3 sequence is 13 residues long. CDR1 is MNHNS and CDR2 is SASEGT in the germline V gene. The CDR3 DNA sequence: TGTGCCAGCGCAAGACAGGGGAGGGAAAAACTGTTTTTT. Its protein product is CASARQGREKLFF.

As concerns this clonotype: One end of the junction is discordant with germline, which a read error may explain. V is TRBV11-2 and J is TRBJ2-2; D unresolved. Germline CDR1 SGHAT, CDR2 FQNNGV. CDR3 length: 15 amino acids. CDR3 sequence: CASSNSYENIGELFF. In DNA form, the CDR3 reads TGTGCCAGCAGTAACTCTTACGAAAACATCGGGGAGCTGTTTTTT.

Turning to this clonotype: A read error may produce the germline difference seen at one junction end. The V and J genes are TRBV6-6 and TRBJ2-2; D ambiguous. CDR3 size: 15 residues. Germline loops: CDR1 MNHNY, CDR2 SVGAGI (reference sequence). The CDR3 loop reads CASNYSRQNTWELFF. The CDR3 coding sequence is TGTGCCAGCAATTACTCGAGGCAGAACACCTGGGAGCTGTTTTTT.

To note about this clonotype: Since no conserved phenylalanine or tryptophan closes the CDR3, a read error is the likely cause. The chain joins TRBV30 to TRBJ1-4; tentatively, D is TRBD1 (6 bases). The CDR3 loop spans 13 amino acids. V was shortened by 0 bases and J by 8 bases, with 10 bases between the two germline ends. Germline loops: CDR1 GTSNPN, CDR2 SVGIG (reference sequence). CDR3: CAWSVIQGEKLFL. In DNA, the CDR3 is TGTGCCTGGAGTGTAATACAGGGCGAAAAACTGTTTCTC.

This clonotype was counted ten times or more. The chain links TRBV10-3 to TRBJ2-7, with 11 positions matching TRBD2. With 9 bases clipped from V and 5 bases from J, the junction kept 15 bases outside the gene matches. The CDR3 runs 16 residues. From germline, CDR1 is ENHRY and CDR2 SYGVKD. CDR3 bases: TGTGCCATAAGAGGGACTAGCGGAAATTTTTACGACGAGCAGTACTTC. Its protein product is CAIRGTSGNFYDEQYF.

This clonotype was recorded many times. The chain links TRBV6-5 to TRBJ2-1; 9 bases match TRBD2. CDR3 length: 15 amino acids. Losses at the gene ends were 6 bases for V and 6 bases for J; bases not matched to a gene: 9. The germline V gene has CDR1 MNHEY and CDR2 SVGAGI. CDR3 amino acids: CASREGLATANEQFF. The CDR3 nucleotides are TGTGCCAGCAGAGAGGGACTAGCCACCGCCAATGAGCAGTTCTTC.

This clonotype was observed a few times. V is TRBV28 and J is TRBJ1-1, with 9 bases identical to TRBD1. V lost 5 bases and J lost 10; bases outside the gene matches: 11. The CDR3 runs to 14 residues. CDR1 is MDHEN and CDR2 is SYDVKM in the germline V gene. CDR3 amino acids: CASSPAGTGLTAFF. The CDR3 DNA reads TGTGCCAGCAGTCCAGCCGGGACAGGGTTGACAGCTTTCTTT. Complete variable domain (other parts from reference TRBV28 and TRBJ1-1): DVKVTQSSRYLVKRTGEKVFLECVQDMDHENMFWYRQDPGLGLRLIYFSYDVKMKEKGDIPEGYSVSREKKERFSLILESASTNQTSMYLCASSPAGTGLTAFFGQGTRLTVV.

The chain joins TRBV6-5 to TRBJ2-7; no clear D gene. The CDR3 totals 14 residues. CDR1 and CDR2 (germline): MNHEY, SVGAGI. The V gene lost 11 bases and the J gene lost 7 bases, with 24 bases spanning the gap. The CDR3 DNA follows: TGTGCCCCGTCAATCCCCGGTCCCACGAGGGAGCAGTACTTC. Its translation is CAPSIPGPTREQYF.

The gene calls are TRBV7-9 and TRBJ2-2; the D gene is possibly TRBD1 (6 bases). The CDR3 totals 15 residues. Germline CDR1 is SEHNR and CDR2 is FQNEAQ (reference sequence). Deletions cut 4 bases from V and 3 bases from J, with 12 bases between. CDR3 in amino acids: CASSSDRTYTGELFF. The CDR3 DNA reads TGTGCCAGCAGCTCCGACAGGACCTACACCGGGGAGCTGTTTTTT.

This clonotype was detected once. An end of the junction does not agree with germline; a read error may underlie this. V usage is TRBV5-6 and J usage is TRBJ1-2; TRBD1 matches 8 bases. The germline CDR1 and CDR2 sequences are SGHDT and YYEEEE. The CDR3 has 13 residues. CDR3 sequence reads: CVSIFVGTGGYTF. CDR3 bases: TGTGTCAGCATCTTCGTTGGGACAGGAGGCTACACCTTC.

The chain is built from TRBV21-1 and TRBJ2-4; TRBD1 is the table's D call, not checked against the DNA. TRBV21-1 is reported as a pseudogene. This CDR3 contains 15 residues. The CDR3 DNA reads as TGTGCCAGCAGCAAGGATGGAAAGGGCAAAAACATTCAGTACTTC. It codes for CASSKDGKGKNIQYF.

A few counts support this clonotype. A much larger clone is a single base away; this may be a read error. The genes are TRBV11-1 and TRBJ2-4; 12 bases map to TRBD2. The CDR3 consists of 20 residues. CDR1 is SGHAT and CDR2 is FQDESV in the germline V gene (reference sequence). Germline trimming cut 4 bases from V and 3 bases from J; bases unmatched to any gene: 16. The chain's CDR3 is CASSSTGGLAGGLCKNIQYF. CDR3 nucleotide sequence: TGTGCCAGCAGCTCTACGGGAGGGCTAGCGGGAGGGCTGTGCAAAAACATTCAGTACTTC. Looking up the rest from reference TRBV11-1 and TRBJ2-4 gives the full variable domain: EAEVAQSPRYKITEKSQAVAFWCDPISGHATLYWYRQILGQGPELLVQFQDESVVDDSQLPKDRFSAERLKGVDSTLKIQPAELGDSAMYLCASSSTGGLAGGLCKNIQYFGAGTRLSVL.

Worth noting for this clonotype: A read error is likely, as this CDR3 ends without the conserved phenylalanine or tryptophan. It is unclear where the CDR3 begins or ends on the DNA, so no DNA is shown, and the CDR3 is as TCRdb lists it. The CDR3 region is CASSHSAVVLKTEVFS. The chain links TRBV11-2 to TRBJ1-1. CDR1 and CDR2 from the germline V gene are SGHAT and FQNNGV. The CDR3 extends over 16 residues, inclusive of both ends.

This sequence joins TRBV11-2 and TRBJ2-7, with TRBD2 identical over 8 bases. The germline gives CDR1 SGHAT, CDR2 FQNNGV. The V gene end was trimmed by 7 bases and the J gene end by 6 bases; junction bases not matched to a gene: 23. The CDR3 sequence is 18 residues long. CDR3 sequence: CASTTFSDVSGSPSEQYF. The CDR3 nucleotides are TGTGCCAGCACGACCTTTAGCGATGTGAGCGGGAGTCCCTCCGAGCAGTACTTC.

This clonotype was seen ten or more times. This chain joins TRBV12-3 or TRBV12-4 and TRBJ2-3; tentatively, D is TRBD2 (6 bases). The V gene lost 1 base and the J gene lost 6 bases, with 14 bases spanning the gap. The CDR3 contains 15 residues. CDR3 DNA: TGTGCCAGCAGTTTAGTAATTGGAGGGGTTGATACGCAGTATTTT. Its translation is CASSLVIGGVDTQYF.

This clonotype has at least ten counts. The V gene is TRBV6-2 or TRBV6-3, the J gene TRBJ2-1, with a possible D match to TRBD1 (7 bases). Trimming took 8 bases from V and 6 from J, leaving 35 bases between them. The CDR3 spans 20 residues. Germline CDR1 reads MNHEY; CDR2 reads SVGEGT. This CDR3 reads CASDQTRTQGGAELSNEQFF. As DNA, the CDR3 is TGTGCCAGCGATCAAACTAGGACTCAGGGGGGCGCTGAATTGAGCAATGAGCAGTTCTTC.

This rearrangement joins TRBV20-1 to TRBJ2-2, with D possibly matching TRBD2 (6 bases). V lost 2 bases, J lost 4 bases, and 11 bases lay in between. CDR1 and CDR2 from the germline V gene are DFQATT and SNEGSKA (reference sequence). The length of the CDR3 is 14 residues. The CDR3 reads CSARLSGATGELFF. Here the CDR3 DNA reads TGCAGTGCTAGACTGTCGGGAGCCACCGGGGAGCTGTTTTTT.

The rearrangement uses TRBV11-1 and TRBJ2-5; possibly TRBD2 for D (6 bases). The V gene lost 5 bases and the J gene lost 3 bases, with 16 bases spanning the gap. CDR3 length: 15 amino acids. Per the germline V gene, CDR1 is SGHAT and CDR2 is FQDESV (reference sequence). CDR3 in amino acids: CASSPPLAWKETQYF. In DNA form, the CDR3 reads TGTGCCAGCAGCCCACCTCTAGCGTGGAAAGAGACCCAGTACTTC.